One sample yielded the 28 T cell receptor beta chains listed below, sequenced in a study of cytomegalovirus exposure and HLA in healthy donors. The PCR contained 60 Vbeta and 13 Jbeta primers. Only in-frame clones appear in the TCRdb table, and some are missing; sequencing was by immunoSEQ multiplex PCR. The sample lists 210,000 or so clones; about 90% were seen once. Sequencing was carried out using PBMCs. The receptor set was obtained from a man younger than 45 in good health and CMV-seronegative.

The CDR3, as DNA: TGTGCCAGCAGCCGACTGGGACAGGGAGCCTCTGGGGCCAACGTCCTGACTTTC. This encodes CASSRLGQGASGANVLTF. This sequence joins TRBV7-2 and TRBJ2-6, with 9 nucleotides matching TRBD1. Per the germline V gene, CDR1 is SGHTA and CDR2 is FQGNSA. The junction had 8 bases not matched to a gene; V was cut back by 5 bases and J by 0 bases. This CDR3 comprises 18 residues.

The CDR3 DNA reads TGTGCCAGCAGCTTATACGCGGGAAGGGAGCAGTTCTTC. As protein: CASSLYAGREQFF. This rearrangement joins TRBV7-8 to TRBJ2-1; a weak D match, TRBD2 (6 bases). Germline V gives CDR1 SGHVS, CDR2 FQNEAQ. Deletions cut 2 bases from V and 10 bases from J, with 12 bases between. This CDR3 is built from 13 residues.

The chain joins TRBV25-1 to TRBJ2-3, with 8 bases identical to TRBD2. Germline V CDR1 and CDR2: MGHDK, SYGVNS. Germline trimming cut 2 bases from V and 2 bases from J; bases unmatched to any gene: 9. This CDR3 region has 17 residues. Written as DNA, the CDR3 is TGTGCCAGCAGTGAAAAGGGCAGCGGGGGCTACACAGATACGCAGTATTTT. This encodes CASSEKGSGGYTDTQYF. Looking up the rest from reference TRBV25-1 and TRBJ2-3 gives the full variable domain: EADIYQTPRYLVIGTGKKITLECSQTMGHDKMYWYQQDPGMELHLIHYSYGVNSTEKGDLSSESTVSRIRTEHFPLTLESARPSHTSQYLCASSEKGSGGYTDTQYFGPGTRLTVL.

This clone has a handful of counts. V gene TRBV6-4 combines with J gene TRBJ2-3; TRBD1 matches 8 bases. The V gene's germline CDR1 is MRHNA and CDR2 SNTAGT. J was trimmed by 2 bases and V by 7 bases; bases with no gene match: 5. CDR3 size: 14 residues. The CDR3 here is CASNPGQDTDTQYF. The CDR3 DNA reads as TGTGCCAGCAATCCGGGACAGGACACAGATACGCAGTATTTT.

The chain links TRBV28 to TRBJ1-1; D might be TRBD1 (6 bases). This CDR3 comprises 14 residues. V shed 10 bases and J shed 0 bases, with 15 bases lying between them. Per the germline V gene, CDR1 is MDHEN and CDR2 is SYDVKM. The CDR3 DNA reads as TGTGCCACCCTTACAGGGAGCCTGAACACTGAAGCTTTCTTT. It codes for CATLTGSLNTEAFF.

The chain employs TRBV29-1 and TRBJ2-1; D not certain. V was trimmed by 3 bases and J by 12 bases, leaving 15 bases between them. The germline gives CDR1 SQVTM, CDR2 ANQGSEA. The CDR3 loop spans 12 amino acids. CDR3 protein: CSVDGLMPWQFF. CDR3 sequence (DNA): TGCAGCGTTGACGGTTTGATGCCGTGGCAGTTCTTC.

CDR3 loop: CASRTPQSGTGEIKQYF. As DNA, the CDR3 is TGCGCCAGCCGTACACCTCAATCCGGGACAGGGGAAATTAAGCAGTACTTC. This chain uses TRBV10-1 with TRBJ2-7; 10 bases agree with TRBD1. V was pared by 8 bases and J by 8 bases, with 21 bases of the junction left unmatched. Germline V gives CDR1 WNHNN, CDR2 SYGVQD (reference sequence). The CDR3 consists of 17 residues.

J is TRBJ2-5 and V is TRBV15; no clear D. Germline-derived CDR1 and CDR2 are LNHNV and YYDKDF (reference sequence). The CDR3 sequence is 13 residues long. V dropped 3 bases and J dropped 1 base, with 6 bases sitting between them. The CDR3 DNA is TGTGCCACCAGCAGGGAGCCCCAAGAGACCCAGTACTTC. Encoded protein: CATSREPQETQYF.

This clone was picked up one time. The chain combines TRBV5-1 with TRBJ2-4; tentative D call: TRBD1 (5 bases). Trimming pared 6 bases from V and 2 bases from J, leaving 24 bases between. Germline values: CDR1 SGHRS, CDR2 YFSETQ. This CDR3 has 18 amino acids. The CDR3 nucleotides read TGCGCCAGCAACCCTAACCCCCAGGGCACTTCGTCCAAAAACATTCAGTACTTC. Translating it yields CASNPNPQGTSSKNIQYF.

This chain connects TRBV7-9 to TRBJ2-1; 9 bases line up with TRBD2. This CDR3 is built from 13 residues. With V trimmed by 11 bases and J by 4 bases, 6 bases remained unmatched. Germline V gene data show CDR1 as SEHNR and CDR2 as FQNEAQ (reference sequence). The CDR3 sequence is CAAERGAYNEQFF. CDR3 DNA: TGTGCCGCAGAGCGGGGGGCATACAATGAGCAGTTCTTC.

The rearrangement links TRBV7-9 to TRBJ1-2; 8 bases line up with TRBD1. Germline CDR1 and CDR2: SEHNR and FQNEAQ (reference sequence). The junction had 18 bases not matched to a gene; V was cut back by 5 bases and J by 4 bases. The CDR3 is 18 residues long. The CDR3 here is CASSTGQGEVDTSYGYTF. CDR3 nucleotides: TGTGCCAGCAGCACTGGACAGGGTGAAGTAGACACCTCCTATGGCTACACCTTC.

The V call is TRBV10-3, the J call TRBJ2-5, with TRBD2 identical over 13 bases. Trimming at V came to 2 bases and at J to 2 bases, leaving 11 bases not matched to a gene. The CDR3 loop spans 19 amino acids. Germline V gene lookup returns CDR1 ENHRY and CDR2 SYGVKD. Here the CDR3 reads CAISEGRTSGGAWQETQYF. As DNA, the CDR3 is TGTGCCATCAGTGAGGGGAGAACTAGCGGGGGGGCTTGGCAAGAGACCCAGTACTTC.

The rearrangement links TRBV5-1 to TRBJ1-1; a weak D match, TRBD1 (6 bases). Germline assignment: CDR1 SGHRS and CDR2 YFSETQ. Trimming left V 1 base short and J 4 bases short, with 14 bases between. This CDR3 region has 15 residues. CDR3 in DNA: TGCGCCAGCAGCTTGTCAGGGGAGAGGGTCACTGAAGCTTTCTTT. This translates into CASSLSGERVTEAFF.

This chain joins TRBV13 and TRBJ2-1, with D maybe TRBD2 (7 bases). Germline V gives CDR1 PRHDT, CDR2 FYEKMQ (reference sequence). This CDR3 comprises 18 residues. V was clipped by 5 bases and J by 9 bases, with 29 bases between them. The CDR3 DNA is TGTGCCAGCAGCGCCGGACCCACCTTAGGGGGGGGGAGGGGTGAGCAGTTCTTC. This codes for CASSAGPTLGGGRGEQFF.

The chain couples TRBV6-6 to TRBJ1-1, with 8 bases matching TRBD1. V shed 4 bases and J 2 bases; nucleotides not matched to a gene: 6. There are 15 residues in the CDR3. In germline, CDR1 is MNHNY, CDR2 SVGAGI (reference sequence). CDR3 sequence: CASSWGGTGNTEAFF. The DNA of the CDR3 is TGTGCCAGCAGTTGGGGTGGGACAGGAAACACTGAAGCTTTCTTT.

This chain links TRBV28 with TRBJ2-7; possible D gene TRBD1, 6 bases. Germline CDR1 MDHEN, CDR2 SYDVKM. The CDR3 has 13 amino acids. The CDR3, as DNA: TGTGCTACGGGACCAGGGGTCTCCTACGAGCAGTACTTC. It codes for CATGPGVSYEQYF.

The sample holds one count of this clone. This chain uses TRBV6-5 with TRBJ2-5; D might be TRBD2 (5 bases). CDR3 size: 15 residues. Germline lookup yields CDR1 MNHEY and CDR2 SVGAGI. The V and J ends lost 5 bases and 5 bases respectively, with 18 bases between them. This CDR3 reads CASSPYDGVGETQYF. CDR3 sequence (DNA): TGTGCCAGCAGTCCCTACGACGGGGTCGGGGAGACCCAGTACTTC.

This chain's CDR3 is CANQSGRKEQFF. Here the CDR3 DNA reads TGTGCCAACCAGAGCGGTCGCAAGGAGCAGTTCTTC. The chain has TRBV25-1 and TRBJ2-1, with D possibly TRBD2 on 5 matching bases. V gave up 10 bases and J gave up 10 bases, with 17 bases separating them. Germline assignment: CDR1 MGHDK and CDR2 SYGVNS. The CDR3 sequence is 12 residues long.

The chain has TRBV29-1 and TRBJ2-7, with D possibly being TRBD1 (6 bases). V lost 4 bases and J 6 bases, leaving 10 bases between the germline ends. Per germline, CDR1 SQVTM and CDR2 ANQGSEA. The CDR3 spans 11 residues. The CDR3, as DNA: TGCAGCGTTGGACAGGCGGCCGAGCAGTACTTC. The encoded protein is CSVGQAAEQYF.

The V call is TRBV7-9, the J call TRBJ2-4; 8 bases fit TRBD2. The J segment lost 4 bases and the V segment lost 4 bases, leaving 12 bases of the junction unmatched. CDR1 and CDR2 (germline): SEHNR, FQNEAQ (reference sequence). The CDR3 extends over 17 amino acids. CDR3 coding DNA: TGTGCCAGCAGCTCCATTACTAGCGGAGGCCCGAAAAACATTCAGTACTTC. Its protein is CASSSITSGGPKNIQYF.

The chain employs TRBV6-1 and TRBJ1-3; TRBD1 is a possible D gene (6 bases). Trimming stripped 4 bases from V and 1 base from J, with 17 bases between. Germline V gene lookup returns CDR1 MNHNS and CDR2 SASEGT. The CDR3 sequence is 17 residues long. The CDR3 DNA is TGTGCCAGCAGTGCTTCGCAGGGGCTGTTTTCTGGAAACACCATATATTTT. Amino acid sequence: CASSASQGLFSGNTIYF.

The chain combines TRBV28 with TRBJ2-1; D not resolved. Germline V gene lookup returns CDR1 MDHEN and CDR2 SYDVKM. The germline V and J ends were trimmed by 3 bases and 6 bases, with 15 bases remaining between them. The CDR3 consists of 15 residues. The DNA of the CDR3 is TGTGCCAGCAGTTTGGTGGCAGGCCCGAGCAATGAGCAGTTCTTC. It specifies CASSLVAGPSNEQFF.

This chain uses TRBV7-8 with TRBJ1-4; 7 bases are a match to TRBD1. The CDR3 sequence is 14 residues long. Per the germline V gene, CDR1 is SGHVS and CDR2 is FQNEAQ. V trimming: 4 bases; J trimming: 5 bases; junction bases outside the gene matches: 4. The CDR3 reads CASSSGQQNEKLFF. DNA of the CDR3: TGTGCCAGCAGCTCGGGACAGCAAAATGAAAAACTGTTTTTT. Combining the CDR3 with reference TRBV7-8 and TRBJ1-4 gives the whole variable domain GAGVSQSPRYKVAKRGQDVALRCDPISGHVSLFWYQQALGQGPEFLTYFQNEAQLDKSGLPSDRFFAERPEGSVSTLKIQRTQQEDSAVYLCASSSGQQNEKLFFGSGTQLSVL.

About this clone itself: The junction shows a germline mismatch at one end, possibly a read error. The gene calls are TRBV7-9 and TRBJ2-6; D perhaps matches TRBD1 (5 bases). The CDR3 is made up of 17 amino acids. Germline V CDR1 and CDR2: SEHNR, FQNEAQ (reference sequence). CDR3 loop: CASSLVGRSAGANGLTF. CDR3 sequence (DNA): TGTGCCAGCAGCTTAGTAGGCAGGTCTGCTGGGGCCAACGGCCTGACTTTC.

The chain is built from TRBV6-1 and TRBJ1-2; maybe TRBD1 (5 bases). Trimming removed 0 bases from V and 0 bases from J, with 14 bases in between. Germline V gene sequence: CDR1 MNHNS, CDR2 SASEGT. The CDR3 spans 17 residues. The CDR3 DNA sequence: TGTGCCAGCAGTGAAGCGCGGCAGGGAAAAGCTAACTATGGCTACACCTTC. Amino acid sequence: CASSEARQGKANYGYTF.

This sequence joins TRBV4-2 and TRBJ1-4; 9 bases agree with TRBD1. The ends lost 4 bases at V and 1 base at J; junction bases unmatched: 7. The CDR3 runs 17 residues. Germline CDR1 and CDR2: LGHNA and YNFKEQ. The CDR3 reads CASSPIPGQGTNEKLFF. DNA of the CDR3: TGTGCCAGCAGCCCTATCCCGGGACAGGGAACTAATGAAAAACTGTTTTTT.

The V call is TRBV19, the J call TRBJ2-2; TRBD1 matches 9 bases. This CDR3 comprises 16 residues. Losses at the gene ends were 5 bases for V and 13 bases for J; bases not matched to a gene: 17. Germline V gene lookup returns CDR1 LNHDA and CDR2 SQIVND (reference sequence). CDR3 residues: CASSPTTGTGPRWLFF. The CDR3 region has the DNA TGTGCCAGTAGTCCCACAACCGGGACAGGGCCCCGCTGGCTGTTTTTT. The full variable domain, with the rest looked up from reference TRBV19 and TRBJ2-2, is DGGITQSPKYLFRKEGQNVTLSCEQNLNHDAMYWYRQDPGQGLRLIYYSQIVNDFQKGDIAEGYSVSREKKESFPLTVTSAQKNPTAFYLCASSPTTGTGPRWLFFGEGSRLTVL.

The chain joins TRBV4-2 to TRBJ2-4; TRBD1 matches at 11 bases. The CDR3 has 14 residues. Germline CDR1 reads LGHNA; CDR2 reads YNFKEQ. J gave up 12 bases and V 4 bases, and 8 bases lay outside the gene matches. CDR3 amino acids: CASSRRDRGDSQYF. The CDR3 DNA reads TGTGCCAGCAGCCGTCGGGACAGGGGGGACAGTCAGTACTTC.